These 29 T cell receptor beta chains originate from one sample sequenced in a study of blood T cells in healthy people across ages. Sample-barcoded 5' priming and a J-beta primer mix drove a second PCR of 7 to 11 cycles. In TCRdb, the 5' RACE reads were re-called with MiXCR into one record per CDR3 protein. The sample contains fewer than 700,000 distinct CDR3 sequences, around 50% of which appear only once. Source material: blood. These receptors all come from a man aged 80 or over in good health.

This clonotype has a handful of counts. J is TRBJ2-4 and V is TRBV7-9; D not certain. The J call may be wrong; the DNA end is better matched by TRBJ2-7. Germline V gives CDR1 SEHNR, CDR2 FQNEAQ (reference sequence). The CDR3 runs 15 residues. The CDR3 here is CASSLYSPGSYEQYF. The CDR3 DNA reads TGTGCCAGCAGCTTATATTCGCCAGGTTCCTACGAGCAGTACTTC.

In its sample, this clonotype was seen a few times. The rearrangement joins TRBV7-2 to TRBJ2-5; the D gene is possibly TRBD1 (5 bases). Germline CDR1 reads SGHTA; CDR2 reads FQGNSA. The ends were cut back, 4 bases at V and 0 bases at J, with 12 bases in the middle. The CDR3 has 15 amino acids. CDR3 nucleotides: TGTGCCAGCAGCTCGACATGGACACACCAAGAGACCCAGTACTTC. Protein product: CASSSTWTHQETQYF.

This clonotype was observed a handful of times. The chain links TRBV20-1 to TRBJ2-5; TRBD2 aligns across 10 bases. The end of the DNA aligns better with TRBJ2-4, so the J call may be wrong. The CDR3 is 14 residues long. CDR1 and CDR2 (germline): DFQATT, SNEGSKA (reference sequence). The CDR3, as DNA: TGCAGTGCTGGGGAGCGGGAGGGCCTGAACATTCAGTACTTC. Its translation is CSAGEREGLNIQYF.

The chain recombines TRBV20-1 with TRBJ2-1; 8 nucleotides align to TRBD2. CDR3 length: 14 residues. Germline V gives CDR1 DFQATT, CDR2 SNEGSKA (reference sequence). This CDR3 is CILRRGGSDNEQFF. As DNA, the CDR3 is TGCATCCTCCGCCGGGGGGGTAGCGACAATGAGCAGTTCTTC.

The chain has TRBV11-2 and TRBJ2-3; D call uncertain. Germline V gene sequence: CDR1 SGHAT, CDR2 FQNNGV. Trimming removed 5 bases at V and 6 bases at J, with 24 bases between. This CDR3 has 17 amino acids. The CDR3 is CASSLLRAYGSSDTQYF. DNA of the CDR3: TGTGCCAGCAGCCTACTCCGGGCCTACGGTTCCTCCGATACGCAGTATTTT.

This rearrangement joins TRBV20-1 to TRBJ2-4; D possibly matches TRBD1 or TRBD2 (5 bases each). V lost 5 bases and J lost 2, with 7 bases in between. Germline CDR1 and CDR2: DFQATT and SNEGSKA (reference sequence). The CDR3 is 12 residues long. The CDR3 DNA is TGCAGTGCTCCGGGACCCAAAAACATTCAGTACTTC. It translates to CSAPGPKNIQYF.

This clonotype was observed a few times. The V and J genes are TRBV29-1 and TRBJ1-4, with TRBD1 matching over 10 bases. This CDR3 has 13 residues. V shed 7 bases, J shed 5 bases, and the junction held 4 bases outside the gene matches. Germline CDR1 SQVTM, CDR2 ANQGSEA. CDR3 sequence (DNA): TGCAGCGGAAAGACAGGGGGCAATGAAAAACTGTTTTTT. It translates to CSGKTGGNEKLFF.

The chain combines TRBV28 with TRBJ2-1; TRBD2 matches at 9 bases. This CDR3 contains 15 residues. V trimming: 3 bases; J trimming: 7 bases; junction bases outside the gene matches: 7. From germline, CDR1 is MDHEN and CDR2 SYDVKM. CDR3 nucleotide sequence: TGTGCCAGCAGTTTCTATGGGACTAGCCCAAATGAGCAGTTCTTC. Translation gives CASSFYGTSPNEQFF. Together with reference TRBV28 and TRBJ2-1, the CDR3 gives the full variable domain: DVKVTQSSRYLVKRTGEKVFLECVQDMDHENMFWYRQDPGLGLRLIYFSYDVKMKEKGDIPEGYSVSREKKERFSLILESASTNQTSMYLCASSFYGTSPNEQFFGPGTRLTVL.

Only a few counts were recorded for this clonotype. The rearrangement uses TRBV28 and TRBJ2-1, with 8 bases lining up with TRBD2. From germline, CDR1 is MDHEN and CDR2 SYDVKM. The CDR3 runs 14 residues. V lost 3 bases and J lost 6; bases outside the gene matches: 4. In DNA form, the CDR3 reads TGTGCCAGCAGTTTTACGGGAGGGCTCAATGAGCAGTTCTTC. Amino acids: CASSFTGGLNEQFF.

The J gene is TRBJ2-4, the V gene TRBV3-1, with D possibly being TRBD2 (5 bases). The DNA end is a closer match to TRBJ2-5, so the J assignment may be wrong. Germline-derived CDR1 and CDR2 are LGHDT and YNNKEL (reference sequence). The CDR3 spans 15 residues. The chain's CDR3 is CASSQPGFQQETQYF. CDR3 bases: TGTGCCAGCAGCCAGCCGGGATTTCAGCAAGAGACCCAGTACTTC.

The chain links TRBV4-1 to TRBJ2-7, with no clear D. The germline V and J ends were trimmed by 6 bases and 1 base, with 19 bases remaining between them. This CDR3 comprises 16 residues. Germline V gives CDR1 MGHRA, CDR2 YSYEKL. CDR3 protein: CASRGGPRMESYEQYF. DNA of the CDR3: TGCGCCAGCAGAGGTGGCCCGCGAATGGAATCCTACGAGCAGTACTTC.

This clonotype appeared a few times. The chain recombines TRBV29-1 with TRBJ2-1, with 8 positions matching TRBD1. J gave up 9 bases and V 8 bases, and 9 bases lay outside the gene matches. The CDR3 length is 12 residues. Germline CDR1 reads SQVTM; CDR2 reads ANQGSEA. Here the CDR3 DNA reads TGCAGCCCGGGACAGGCTGGTAGTGAGCAGTTCTTC. Residues: CSPGQAGSEQFF.

This clonotype has a handful of counts. The chain is built from TRBV5-1 and TRBJ2-5; a weak D match, TRBD1 (6 bases). V lost 2 bases to trimming and J lost 1 base, with 12 bases between them. The CDR3 runs to 15 residues. Looked up from germline, CDR1 is SGHRS and CDR2 is YFSETQ. CDR3: CASSFSPGAQETQYF. CDR3 nucleotide sequence: TGCGCCAGCAGCTTCTCCCCAGGGGCCCAAGAGACCCAGTACTTC.

The rearrangement joins TRBV5-5 to TRBJ1-1, with 8 bases matching TRBD1. Germline values: CDR1 SGHKS, CDR2 YYEKEE (reference sequence). CDR3 length: 15 residues. With 3 bases clipped from V and 1 base from J, the junction kept 5 bases outside the gene matches. The CDR3 region is CASSSGQGSNTEAFF. In DNA form, the CDR3 reads TGTGCCAGCAGCTCCGGACAGGGCTCGAACACTGAAGCTTTCTTT.

This chain uses TRBV7-3 with TRBJ2-3, with 9 nucleotides matching TRBD2. In germline, CDR1 is SGHTA, CDR2 FQGTGA. The CDR3 length is 16 residues. V lost 3 bases, J lost 2 bases, and 6 bases stayed unmatched. CDR3 nucleotides: TGTGCCAGCAGCTTGCCCAGCGGGGGGATCACAGATACGCAGTATTTT. Protein: CASSLPSGGITDTQYF. Full variable domain (missing parts from reference TRBV7-3 and TRBJ2-3): GAGVSQTPSNKVTEKGKYVELRCDPISGHTALYWYRQSLGQGPEFLIYFQGTGAADDSGLPNDRFFAVRPEGSVSTLKIQRTERGDSAVYLCASSLPSGGITDTQYFGPGTRLTVL.

For the CDR3, the DNA is TGTGCCAGCAGCCCAGGACCGACGGGAGGCTACACCTTC. It specifies CASSPGPTGGYTF. This rearrangement joins TRBV7-2 to TRBJ1-2; no reliable D call. This CDR3 spans 13 amino acids. Germline CDR1 SGHTA, CDR2 FQGNSA. With 5 bases removed from V and 8 bases from J, the gap between germline ends came to 15 bases.

This sequence joins TRBV20-1 and TRBJ2-3, with 7 bases identical to TRBD2. There are 15 residues in the CDR3. J was trimmed by 4 bases and V by 0 bases; bases with no gene match: 7. Germline V lookup: CDR1 DFQATT, CDR2 SNEGSKA (reference sequence). In DNA form, the CDR3 reads TGCAGTGCTAGAGAGGTAGCGGGTAGCCCAGATACGCAGTATTTT. This sequence encodes CSAREVAGSPDTQYF.

This clonotype was observed once. V is TRBV2 and J is TRBJ2-3, with 10 bases fitting TRBD2. With V trimmed by 6 bases and J by 6 bases, 9 bases remained unmatched. Germline assignment: CDR1 SNHLY and CDR2 FYNNEI. The length of the CDR3 is 15 residues. The CDR3 protein is CASSPSGGLSDTQYF. CDR3 in DNA: TGTGCCAGCAGCCCTAGCGGGGGCTTGAGCGATACGCAGTATTTT.

The V and J genes are TRBV9 and TRBJ2-5; D is unresolved. Trimming pared 3 bases from V and 7 bases from J, leaving 13 bases between. Germline loops: CDR1 SGDLS, CDR2 YYNGEE. This CDR3 is 13 amino acids long. The CDR3 loop is CASSETDYGTQYF. The CDR3 DNA is TGTGCCAGCAGCGAGACGGATTATGGGACCCAGTACTTC.

V gene TRBV12-3 or TRBV12-4 combines with J gene TRBJ2-4; TRBD2 aligns across 8 bases. With 8 bases clipped from V and 0 bases from J, the junction kept 18 bases outside the gene matches. The CDR3 is 19 residues long. The CDR3 loop is CASCKGGLGGTLAKNIQYF. The CDR3 DNA sequence: TGTGCCAGCTGCAAGGGGGGACTAGGGGGGACCCTAGCCAAAAACATTCAGTACTTC.

This chain links TRBV29-1 with TRBJ1-5, with TRBD1 matching 8 bases. From germline, CDR1 is SQVTM and CDR2 ANQGSEA. The V segment lost 4 bases and the J segment 3 bases; nucleotides outside the gene matches: 5. CDR3 length: 14 amino acids. CDR3 sequence (DNA): TGCAGCGTTGGACAGGGGAGGAACAATCAGCCCCAGCATTTT. As protein: CSVGQGRNNQPQHF.

This chain connects TRBV20-1 to TRBJ2-7; 7 nucleotides agree with TRBD2. CDR3 size: 17 residues. J gave up 2 bases and V 0 bases, and 13 bases lay outside the gene matches. The germline V gene encodes CDR1 DFQATT and CDR2 SNEGSKA (reference sequence). This CDR3 reads CSARDLGSGLNTYEQYF. CDR3 sequence (DNA): TGCAGTGCTAGAGATCTAGGTAGCGGGCTTAATACCTACGAGCAGTACTTC.

The chain carries TRBV18 and TRBJ1-5; D not resolved. The V end was cut by 0 bases, the J end by 6 bases, with 12 bases between. CDR1 is KGHSH, CDR2 LQKENI, per germline. The CDR3 has 15 residues. CDR3: CASSPPGPAGQPQHF. The CDR3 coding sequence is TGTGCCAGCTCACCACCTGGCCCGGCGGGTCAGCCCCAGCATTTT.

The rearrangement uses TRBV20-1 and TRBJ1-1; possibly TRBD1 for D (5 bases). Germline loops: CDR1 DFQATT, CDR2 SNEGSKA (reference sequence). This CDR3 has 13 residues. CDR3 nucleotide sequence: TGCAGCGTTCTTGGGGTGGGGGGGACTGAAGCTTTCTTT. Its protein is CSVLGVGGTEAFF.

This clonotype has just a few counts. This chain joins TRBV20-1 and TRBJ1-6; D perhaps matches TRBD1 (5 bases). The CDR3 extends over 17 amino acids. Trimming stripped 3 bases from V and 0 bases from J, with 15 bases between. Germline V gene sequence: CDR1 DFQATT, CDR2 SNEGSKA (reference sequence). The CDR3 bases are TGCAGTGCTAGTCTGGCAGGGTCGAGCTCCTATAATTCACCCCTCCACTTT. Encoded protein: CSASLAGSSSYNSPLHF.

The chain uses TRBV7-9 and TRBJ1-4; unclear D gene. Deletions cut 1 base from V and 8 bases from J, with 17 bases between. Germline V CDR1 and CDR2: SEHNR, FQNEAQ (reference sequence). The CDR3 loop spans 16 amino acids. DNA of the CDR3: TGTGCCAGCAGCTTAGAGGGTTCTAGGTTGGGAGAAAAACTGTTTTTT. It specifies CASSLEGSRLGEKLFF.

This clonotype showed up just once. The chain couples TRBV3-1 to TRBJ2-1, with 7 positions matching TRBD2. The CDR3 consists of 15 residues. Per germline, CDR1 LGHDT and CDR2 YNNKEL (reference sequence). J lost 7 bases, V lost 1 base, and 7 bases had no gene match. The CDR3 DNA reads as TGTGCCAGCAGCCAAGGGCCGGCGGGAGCAAATGAGCAGTTCTTC. Translation: CASSQGPAGANEQFF.

The chain uses TRBV20-1 and TRBJ2-1, with 14 bases matching TRBD2. This CDR3 is 15 amino acids long. The germline gives CDR1 DFQATT, CDR2 SNEGSKA (reference sequence). V lost 6 bases and J lost 10; bases outside the gene matches: 11. The CDR3 region is CSAQTGTSGRGEQFF. In nucleotides, the CDR3 is TGCAGTGCCCAAACCGGGACTAGCGGGAGAGGGGAGCAGTTCTTC.

The chain combines TRBV5-6 with TRBJ1-2; 7 bases match TRBD1. Germline V gene data show CDR1 as SGHDT and CDR2 as YYEEEE. The junction had 6 bases not matched to a gene; V was cut back by 0 bases and J by 7 bases. There are 14 residues in the CDR3. In nucleotides, the CDR3 is TGTGCCAGCAGCTTGGACCAGGGGGTCGGTGGCTACACCTTC. Amino acid sequence: CASSLDQGVGGYTF. The whole variable domain, remainder taken from reference TRBV5-6 and TRBJ1-2, is DAGVTQSPTHLIKTRGQQVTLRCSPKSGHDTVSWYQQALGQGPQFIFQYYEEEERQRGNFPDRFSGHQFPNYSSELNVNALLLGDSALYLCASSLDQGVGGYTFGSGTRLTVV.